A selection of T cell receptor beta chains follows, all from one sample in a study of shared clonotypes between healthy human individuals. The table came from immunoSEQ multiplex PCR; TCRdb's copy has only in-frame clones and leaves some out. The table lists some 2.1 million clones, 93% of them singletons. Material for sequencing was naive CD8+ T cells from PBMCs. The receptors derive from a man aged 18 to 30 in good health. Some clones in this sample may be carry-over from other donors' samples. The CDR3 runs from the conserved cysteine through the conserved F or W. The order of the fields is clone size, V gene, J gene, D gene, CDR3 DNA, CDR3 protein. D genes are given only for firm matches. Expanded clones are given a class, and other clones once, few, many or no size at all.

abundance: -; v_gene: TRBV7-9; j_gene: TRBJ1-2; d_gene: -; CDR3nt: TGTGCCAGCAGCGACGGGACGGACCCCTCCCAAGGCTACACCTTC; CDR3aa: CASSDGTDPSQGYTF
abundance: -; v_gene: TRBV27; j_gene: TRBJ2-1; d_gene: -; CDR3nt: TGTGCCAGCAGCCCGCTAGCGACCTCCTACAATGAGCAGTTCTTC; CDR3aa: CASSPLATSYNEQFF
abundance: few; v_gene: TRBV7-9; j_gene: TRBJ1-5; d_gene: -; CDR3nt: TGTGCCAGCGTAAACGGGGGGAATCAGCCCCAGCATTTT; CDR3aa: CASVNGGNQPQHF
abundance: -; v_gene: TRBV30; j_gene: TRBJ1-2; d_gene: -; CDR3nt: TGTGCCTGGAGTCATCCCCCGGGACAAGAGACTAACTATGGCTACACCTTC; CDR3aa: CAWSHPPGQETNYGYTF
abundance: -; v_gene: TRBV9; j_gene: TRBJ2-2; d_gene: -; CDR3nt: TGTGCCAGCAGCGTTGGCGGGGAGCTGTTTTTT; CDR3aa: CASSVGGELFF
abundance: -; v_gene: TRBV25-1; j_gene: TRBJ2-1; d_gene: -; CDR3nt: TGTGCCAGCAGCCTAGGGGGGCAGTTCTTC; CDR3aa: CASSLGGQFF
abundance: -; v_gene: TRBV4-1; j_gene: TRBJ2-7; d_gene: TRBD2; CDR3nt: TGCGCCAGCAGCCCCCAATCCGGGACTAGCTTTGGTGAGCAGTACTTC; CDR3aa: CASSPQSGTSFGEQYF
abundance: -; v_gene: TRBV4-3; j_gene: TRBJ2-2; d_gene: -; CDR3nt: TGCGCCAGCAGCCAAGGGAGAGGGTTAAACACCGGGGAGCTGTTTTTT; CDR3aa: CASSQGRGLNTGELFF
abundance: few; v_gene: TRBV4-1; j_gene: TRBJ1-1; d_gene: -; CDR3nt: TGCGCCAGCAGCCAAGTAGGGGACACCACTGAAGCTTTCTTT; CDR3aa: CASSQVGDTTEAFF
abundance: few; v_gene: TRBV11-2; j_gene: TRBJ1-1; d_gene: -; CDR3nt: TGTGCCAGCAGCTCCCGGGGACCAAATAACACTGAAGCTTTCTTT; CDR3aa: CASSSRGPNNTEAFF
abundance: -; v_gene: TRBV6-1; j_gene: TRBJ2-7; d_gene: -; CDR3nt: TGTGCCAGCAGGCAATTAGGGGGAGGGCCGTACGAGCAGTACTTC; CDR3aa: CASRQLGGGPYEQYF
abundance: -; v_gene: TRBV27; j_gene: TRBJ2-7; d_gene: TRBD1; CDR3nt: TGTGCCAGCAGTTTCTCAGGGGGCTCCTACGAGCAGTACTTC; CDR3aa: CASSFSGGSYEQYF
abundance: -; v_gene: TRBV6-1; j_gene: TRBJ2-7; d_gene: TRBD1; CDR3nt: TGTGCCAGCAGTGAAGGGACAGGGTCAACCTACGAGCAGTACTTC; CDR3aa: CASSEGTGSTYEQYF
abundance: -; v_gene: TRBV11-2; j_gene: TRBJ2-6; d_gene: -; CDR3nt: TGTGCCAGCAGCGGAAGGGGCAGATTCTCTGGGGCCAACGTCCTGACTTTC; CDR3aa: CASSGRGRFSGANVLTF
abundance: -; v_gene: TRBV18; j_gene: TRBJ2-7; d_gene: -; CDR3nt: TGTGCCAGCTCACTACCGGGACCCTACGAGCAGTACTTC; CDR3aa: CASSLPGPYEQYF
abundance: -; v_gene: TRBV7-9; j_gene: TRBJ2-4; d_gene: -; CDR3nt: TGTGCCAGCAGTCCGCCTGGGCACCGAAACATTCAGTACTTC; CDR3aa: CASSPPGHRNIQYF
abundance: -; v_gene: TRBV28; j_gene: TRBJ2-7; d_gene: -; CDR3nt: TGTGCCAGCACCCCGTCCGGGACAAGAAAATACGAGCAGTACTTC; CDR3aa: CASTPSGTRKYEQYF
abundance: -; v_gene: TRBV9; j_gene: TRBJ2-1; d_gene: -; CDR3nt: TGTGCCAGCAGCGTAGAGGGCAGGGGAGGTGAGCAGTTCTTC; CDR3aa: CASSVEGRGGEQFF